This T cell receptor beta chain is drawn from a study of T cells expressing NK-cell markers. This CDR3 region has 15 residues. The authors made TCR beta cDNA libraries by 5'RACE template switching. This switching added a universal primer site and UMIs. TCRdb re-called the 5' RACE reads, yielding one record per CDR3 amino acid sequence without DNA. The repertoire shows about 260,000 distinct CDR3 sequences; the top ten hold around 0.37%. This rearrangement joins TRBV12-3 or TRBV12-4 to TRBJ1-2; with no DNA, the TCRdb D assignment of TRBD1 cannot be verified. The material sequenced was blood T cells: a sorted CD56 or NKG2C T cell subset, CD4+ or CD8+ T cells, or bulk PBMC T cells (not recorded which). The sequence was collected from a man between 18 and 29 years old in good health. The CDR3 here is CASSLDGGHFYGYTF.